This passage covers 6 T cell receptor beta chains from one sample sequenced in a study of blood T cell repertoires in COVID-19. TCRdb's copy holds only in-frame clones and misses some; the assay was immunoSEQ multiplex PCR. The sample has about 190,000 clones, 88% seen once. Source material: peripheral blood. The receptors come from a man aged 65 to 79 with active or convalescent COVID-19.

V gene TRBV7-6 combines with J gene TRBJ2-7; no clear D. This CDR3 is built from 11 residues. Germline CDR1 reads SGHVS; CDR2 reads FNYEAQ. Trimming cost V 9 bases and J 3 bases, with 9 bases left between them. Written as DNA, the CDR3 is TGTGCCAGTTCCACGAGCTACGAGCAGTACTTC. It encodes CASSTSYEQYF.

The rearrangement links TRBV29-1 to TRBJ2-3, with a possible D match to TRBD1 (5 bases). The CDR3 is 13 residues long. The V end was cut by 4 bases, the J end by 3 bases, with 11 bases between. Germline CDR1 reads SQVTM; CDR2 reads ANQGSEA. This CDR3 is CSVGGAATDTQYF. The CDR3 region has the DNA TGCAGCGTTGGGGGCGCCGCGACAGATACGCAGTATTTT.

V usage is TRBV28 and J usage is TRBJ2-2; D is possibly TRBD1 (5 bases). The V end lost 3 bases, the J end lost 1 base, and 6 bases lay between the germline ends. The CDR3 extends over 14 amino acids. Germline-derived CDR1 and CDR2 are MDHEN and SYDVKM. DNA of the CDR3: TGTGCCAGCAGTTTGCAGGGGAACACCGGGGAGCTGTTTTTT. This gives the protein CASSLQGNTGELFF.

The chain uses TRBV7-8 and TRBJ2-1; D is unresolved. Germline V gives CDR1 SGHVS, CDR2 FQNEAQ. The CDR3 covers 16 residues. Trimming pared 1 base from V and 1 base from J, leaving 11 bases between. This CDR3 is CASSLVPSRSYNEQFF. The CDR3 DNA sequence: TGTGCCAGCAGCTTAGTTCCCTCTAGGTCCTACAATGAGCAGTTCTTC.

This chain links TRBV28 with TRBJ1-4, with D possibly matching TRBD1 (5 bases). The length of the CDR3 is 14 residues. V was shortened by 7 bases and J by 7 bases, with 16 bases between the two germline ends. Germline lookup yields CDR1 MDHEN and CDR2 SYDVKM. The DNA of the CDR3 is TGTGCCAGCAATATGGGGGGTGGATCTGAAAAACTGTTTTTT. This encodes CASNMGGGSEKLFF.

This chain uses TRBV7-9 with TRBJ1-2; no reliable D call. CDR3 size: 14 residues. CDR1 and CDR2 from the germline V gene are SEHNR and FQNEAQ (reference sequence). The V and J ends lost 1 base and 7 bases respectively, with 13 bases between them. CDR3 residues: CASSLDGVGSGYTF. CDR3 nucleotide sequence: TGTGCCAGCAGCTTAGATGGGGTTGGGAGTGGCTACACCTTC. Based on the CDR3 plus reference TRBV7-9 and TRBJ1-2, the full variable domain is DTGVSQNPRHKITKRGQNVTFRCDPISEHNRLYWYRQTLGQGPEFLTYFQNEAQLEKSRLLSDRFSAERPKGSFSTLEIQRTEQGDSAMYLCASSLDGVGSGYTFGSGTRLTVV.